The clone carrying this T cell receptor beta chain was picked up one time. CDR1 LGHDT and CDR2 YNNKEL come from the germline V gene (reference sequence). V lost 4 bases and J 8 bases, leaving 15 bases between the germline ends. The CDR3 is 14 amino acids. Produced via immunoSEQ multiplex PCR; TCRdb's table is partial and in-frame only. The sample lists 160,000 or so clones; roughly 84% were seen once. Cohorts were based on clinical histories the participants reported. The entry originates in a study of blood T cell repertoires in COVID-19. Study at large: PBMCs, B-cell-depleted T cells, or T cells provided the cDNA or gDNA that made up the material.

The clonotype was recovered from a man between 60 and 75 years old who had recovered from COVID-19. The V and J genes are TRBV3-1 (or the pseudogene TRBV3-2) and TRBJ1-3, with TRBD1 as a possible D gene (6 bases). The sample taken for sequencing was PBMCs or T cells enriched from blood (not recorded which). CDR3 sequence (DNA): TGTGCCAGCAGCCTGCAGGGGCGAACAGACACCATATATTTT. Protein sequence: CASSLQGRTDTIYF.